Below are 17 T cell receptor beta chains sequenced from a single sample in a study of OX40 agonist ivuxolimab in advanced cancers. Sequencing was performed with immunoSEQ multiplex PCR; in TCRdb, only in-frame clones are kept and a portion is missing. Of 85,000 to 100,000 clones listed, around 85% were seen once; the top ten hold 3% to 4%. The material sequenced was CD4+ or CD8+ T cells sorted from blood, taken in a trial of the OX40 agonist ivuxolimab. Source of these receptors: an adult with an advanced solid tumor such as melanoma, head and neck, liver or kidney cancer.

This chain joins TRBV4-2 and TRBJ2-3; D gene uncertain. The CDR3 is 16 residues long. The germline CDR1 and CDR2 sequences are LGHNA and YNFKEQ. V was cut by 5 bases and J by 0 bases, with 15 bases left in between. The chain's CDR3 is CASSDERYASTDTQYF. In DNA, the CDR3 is TGTGCCAGCAGCGACGAGCGATATGCTAGCACAGATACGCAGTATTTT.

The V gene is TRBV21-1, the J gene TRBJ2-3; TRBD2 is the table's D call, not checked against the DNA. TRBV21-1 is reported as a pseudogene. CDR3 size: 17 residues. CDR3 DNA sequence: TGTGCCAGCAGCAAAGTCGAAACTAGCGGGAGAGAAGATACGCAGTATTTT. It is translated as CASSKVETSGREDTQYF.

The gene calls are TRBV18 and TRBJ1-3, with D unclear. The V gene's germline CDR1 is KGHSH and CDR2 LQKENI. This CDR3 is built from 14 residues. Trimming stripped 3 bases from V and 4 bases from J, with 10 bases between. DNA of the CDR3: TGTGCCAGCTCACCTACGGTCGGAGGAAACACCATATATTTT. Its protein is CASSPTVGGNTIYF.

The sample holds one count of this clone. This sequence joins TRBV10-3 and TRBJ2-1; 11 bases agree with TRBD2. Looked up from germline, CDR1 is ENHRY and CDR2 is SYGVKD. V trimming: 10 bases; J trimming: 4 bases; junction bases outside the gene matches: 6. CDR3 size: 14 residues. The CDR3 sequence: CATLTSGVYNEQFF. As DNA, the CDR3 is TGTGCCACTTTGACTAGCGGGGTATACAATGAGCAGTTCTTC.

The CDR3 DNA sequence: TGTGCCAGCATTCGGGACGAGCAGTACTTC. It is translated as CASIRDEQYF. The chain couples TRBV21-1 to TRBJ2-7; the listed D gene, TRBD2, was not tested against the DNA. TRBV21-1 is noted as a pseudogene. The CDR3 runs 10 residues.

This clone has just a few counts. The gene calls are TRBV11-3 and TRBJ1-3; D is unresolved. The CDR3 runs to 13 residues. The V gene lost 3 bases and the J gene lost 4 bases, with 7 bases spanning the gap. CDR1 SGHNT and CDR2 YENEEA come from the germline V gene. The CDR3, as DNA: TGTGCCAGCAGCTTTTCAGTAGGAAACACCATATATTTT. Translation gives CASSFSVGNTIYF. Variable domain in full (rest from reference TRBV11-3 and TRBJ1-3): EAGVVQSPRYKIIEKKQPVAFWCNPISGHNTLYWYLQNLGQGPELLIRYENEEAVDDSQLPKDRFSAERLKGVDSTLKIQPAELGDSAVYLCASSFSVGNTIYFGEGSWLTVV.

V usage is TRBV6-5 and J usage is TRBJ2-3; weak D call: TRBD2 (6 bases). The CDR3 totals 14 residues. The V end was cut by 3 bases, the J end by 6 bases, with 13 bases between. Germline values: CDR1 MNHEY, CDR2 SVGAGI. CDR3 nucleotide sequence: TGTGCCAGCAGTTATGGCGCGGCGGGGGATACGCAGTATTTT. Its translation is CASSYGAAGDTQYF.

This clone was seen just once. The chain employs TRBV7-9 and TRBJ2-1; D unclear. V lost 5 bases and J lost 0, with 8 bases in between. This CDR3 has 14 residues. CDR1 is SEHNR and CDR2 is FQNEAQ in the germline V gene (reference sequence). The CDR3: CASSTSTSYNEQFF. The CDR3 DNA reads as TGTGCCAGCAGCACCTCTACCTCCTACAATGAGCAGTTCTTC. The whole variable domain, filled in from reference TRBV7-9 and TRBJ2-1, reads DTGVSQNPRHKITKRGQNVTFRCDPISEHNRLYWYRQTLGQGPEFLTYFQNEAQLEKSRLLSDRFSAERPKGSFSTLEIQRTEQGDSAMYLCASSTSTSYNEQFFGPGTRLTVL.

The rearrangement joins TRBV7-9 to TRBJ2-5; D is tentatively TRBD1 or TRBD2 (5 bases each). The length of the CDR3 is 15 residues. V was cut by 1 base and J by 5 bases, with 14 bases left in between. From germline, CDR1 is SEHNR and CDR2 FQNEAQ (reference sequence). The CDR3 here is CASSLGQGVDETQYF. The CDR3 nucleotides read TGTGCCAGCAGCTTAGGTCAGGGAGTGGACGAGACCCAGTACTTC.

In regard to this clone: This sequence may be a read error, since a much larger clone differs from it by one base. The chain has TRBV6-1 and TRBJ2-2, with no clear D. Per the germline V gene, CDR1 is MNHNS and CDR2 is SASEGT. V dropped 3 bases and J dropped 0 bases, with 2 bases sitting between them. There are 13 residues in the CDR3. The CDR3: CASSDPNTGELFF. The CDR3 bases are TGTGCCAGCAGTGACCCGAACACCGGGGAGCTGTTTTTT.

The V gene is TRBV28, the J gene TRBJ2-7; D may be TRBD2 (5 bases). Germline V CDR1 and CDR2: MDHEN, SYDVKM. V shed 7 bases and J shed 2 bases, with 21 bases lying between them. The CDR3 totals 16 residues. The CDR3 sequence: CASTTARSSRTYEQYF. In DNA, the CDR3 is TGTGCCAGCACCACCGCCCGGTCTAGCCGGACCTACGAGCAGTACTTC.

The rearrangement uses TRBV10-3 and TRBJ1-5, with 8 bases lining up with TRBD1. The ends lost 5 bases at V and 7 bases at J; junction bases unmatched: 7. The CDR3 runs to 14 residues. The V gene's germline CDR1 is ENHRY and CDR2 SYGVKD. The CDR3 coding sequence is TGTGCCATCAGTCCAACAGGGGGTGGGCAGCCCCAGCATTTT. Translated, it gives CAISPTGGGQPQHF.

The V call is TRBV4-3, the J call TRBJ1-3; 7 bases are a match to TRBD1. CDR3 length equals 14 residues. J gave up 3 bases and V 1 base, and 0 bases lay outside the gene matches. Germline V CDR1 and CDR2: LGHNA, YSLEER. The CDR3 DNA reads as TGCGCCAGCAGCCAAGGGACAGGTGGAAACACCATATATTTT. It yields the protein CASSQGTGGNTIYF.

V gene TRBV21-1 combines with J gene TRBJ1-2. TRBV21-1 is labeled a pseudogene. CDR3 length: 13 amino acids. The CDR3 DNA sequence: TGTGCCAGCAGCAAAGTTCGGAACTATGGCTACACCTTC. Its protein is CASSKVRNYGYTF.

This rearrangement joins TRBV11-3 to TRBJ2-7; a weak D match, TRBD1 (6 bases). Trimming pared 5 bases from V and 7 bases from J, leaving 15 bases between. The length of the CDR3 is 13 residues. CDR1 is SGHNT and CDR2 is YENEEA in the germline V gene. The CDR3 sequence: CASSQGHGMEQYF. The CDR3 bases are TGTGCCAGCAGCCAGGGACACGGAATGGAGCAGTACTTC.

The CDR3 reads CASSSPQLEQYF. The DNA of the CDR3 is TGTGCCAGCAGTTCCCCTCAGCTAGAGCAGTACTTC. The genes are TRBV28 and TRBJ2-7; the D is unclear. The CDR3 spans 12 residues. V lost 4 bases to trimming and J lost 7 bases, with 11 bases between them. Germline CDR1 and CDR2: MDHEN and SYDVKM. The complete variable domain, with remaining parts taken from reference TRBV28 and TRBJ2-7, reads DVKVTQSSRYLVKRTGEKVFLECVQDMDHENMFWYRQDPGLGLRLIYFSYDVKMKEKGDIPEGYSVSREKKERFSLILESASTNQTSMYLCASSSPQLEQYFGPGTRLTVT.

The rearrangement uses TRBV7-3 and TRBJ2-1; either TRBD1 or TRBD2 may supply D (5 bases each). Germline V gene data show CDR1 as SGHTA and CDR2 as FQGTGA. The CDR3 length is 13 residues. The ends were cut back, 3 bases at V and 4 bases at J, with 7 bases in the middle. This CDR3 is CASSFGAYNEQFF. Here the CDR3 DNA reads TGTGCCAGCAGCTTCGGGGCTTACAATGAGCAGTTCTTC.